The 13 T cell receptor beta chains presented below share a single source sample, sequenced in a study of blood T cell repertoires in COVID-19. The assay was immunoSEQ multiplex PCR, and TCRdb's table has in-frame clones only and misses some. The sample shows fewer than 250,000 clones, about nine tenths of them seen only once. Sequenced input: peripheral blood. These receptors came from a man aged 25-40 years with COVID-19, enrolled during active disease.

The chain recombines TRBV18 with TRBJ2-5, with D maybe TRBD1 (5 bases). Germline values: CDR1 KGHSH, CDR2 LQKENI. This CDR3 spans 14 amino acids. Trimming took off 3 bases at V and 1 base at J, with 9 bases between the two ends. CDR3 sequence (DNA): TGTGCCAGCTCACCTGGCAGGGTCCAAGAGACCCAGTACTTC. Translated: CASSPGRVQETQYF.

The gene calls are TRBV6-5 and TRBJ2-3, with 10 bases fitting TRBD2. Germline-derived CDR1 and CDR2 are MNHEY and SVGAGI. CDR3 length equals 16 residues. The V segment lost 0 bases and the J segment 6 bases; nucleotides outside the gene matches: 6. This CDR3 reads CASSYSLSGRADTQYF. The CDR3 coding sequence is TGTGCCAGCAGTTACTCGCTCAGCGGGAGGGCTGATACGCAGTATTTT.

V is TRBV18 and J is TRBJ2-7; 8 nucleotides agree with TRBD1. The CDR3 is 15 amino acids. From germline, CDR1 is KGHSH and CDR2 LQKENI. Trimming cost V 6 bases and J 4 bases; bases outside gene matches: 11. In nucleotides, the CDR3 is TGTGCCAGCTCGCGACCCGGACAGGGTTATTACGAGCAGTACTTC. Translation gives CASSRPGQGYYEQYF.

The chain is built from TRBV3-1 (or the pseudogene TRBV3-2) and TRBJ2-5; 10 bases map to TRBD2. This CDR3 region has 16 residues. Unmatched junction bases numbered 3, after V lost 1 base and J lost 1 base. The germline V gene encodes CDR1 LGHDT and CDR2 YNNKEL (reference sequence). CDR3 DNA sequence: TGTGCCAGCAGCCAAGGGACTAGCGGACTCCAAGAGACCCAGTACTTC. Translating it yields CASSQGTSGLQETQYF.

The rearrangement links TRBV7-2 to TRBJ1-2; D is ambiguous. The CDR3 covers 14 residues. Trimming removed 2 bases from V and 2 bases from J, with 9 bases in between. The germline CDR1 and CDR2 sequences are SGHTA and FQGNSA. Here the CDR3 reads CASSLLTENYGYTF. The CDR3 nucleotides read TGTGCCAGCAGCTTATTGACGGAGAACTATGGCTACACCTTC.

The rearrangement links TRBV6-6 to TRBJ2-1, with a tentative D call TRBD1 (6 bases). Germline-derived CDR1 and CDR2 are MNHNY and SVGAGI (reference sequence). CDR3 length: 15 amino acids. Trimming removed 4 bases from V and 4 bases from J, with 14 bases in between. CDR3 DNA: TGTGCCAGCAGTTCCGGACGACAGGAATACAATGAGCAGTTCTTC. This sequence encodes CASSSGRQEYNEQFF.

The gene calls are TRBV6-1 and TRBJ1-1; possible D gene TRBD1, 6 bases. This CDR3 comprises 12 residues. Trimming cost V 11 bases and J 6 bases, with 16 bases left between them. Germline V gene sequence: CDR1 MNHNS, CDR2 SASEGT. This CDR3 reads CASLPDRSEAFF. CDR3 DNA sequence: TGTGCCTCCCTCCCCGACAGGTCTGAAGCTTTCTTT.

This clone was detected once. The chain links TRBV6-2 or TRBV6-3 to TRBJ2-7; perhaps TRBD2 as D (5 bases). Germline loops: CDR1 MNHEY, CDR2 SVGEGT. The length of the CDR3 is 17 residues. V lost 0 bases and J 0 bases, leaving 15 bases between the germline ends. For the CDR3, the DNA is TGTGCCAGCAGTTACTCGACGCAACGGGATAGCTCCTACGAGCAGTACTTC. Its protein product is CASSYSTQRDSSYEQYF.

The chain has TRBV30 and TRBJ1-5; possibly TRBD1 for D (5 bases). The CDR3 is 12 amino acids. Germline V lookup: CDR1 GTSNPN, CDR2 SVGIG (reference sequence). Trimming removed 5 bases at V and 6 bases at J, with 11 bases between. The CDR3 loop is CAWAGRAQPQHF. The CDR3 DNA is TGTGCCTGGGCAGGGAGGGCTCAGCCCCAGCATTTT.

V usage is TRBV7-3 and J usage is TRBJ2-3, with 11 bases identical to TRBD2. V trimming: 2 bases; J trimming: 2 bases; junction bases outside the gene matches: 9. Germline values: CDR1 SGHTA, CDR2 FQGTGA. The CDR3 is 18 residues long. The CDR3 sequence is CASSLQLTSGASTDTQYF. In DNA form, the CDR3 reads TGTGCCAGCAGCTTACAGTTGACTAGCGGGGCCTCCACAGATACGCAGTATTTT.

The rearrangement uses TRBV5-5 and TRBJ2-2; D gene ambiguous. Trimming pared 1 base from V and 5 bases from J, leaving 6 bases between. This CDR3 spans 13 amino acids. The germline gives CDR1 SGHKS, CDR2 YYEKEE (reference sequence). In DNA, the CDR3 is TGTGCCAGCAGCTTGATCCCGACCGGGGAGCTGTTTTTT. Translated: CASSLIPTGELFF.

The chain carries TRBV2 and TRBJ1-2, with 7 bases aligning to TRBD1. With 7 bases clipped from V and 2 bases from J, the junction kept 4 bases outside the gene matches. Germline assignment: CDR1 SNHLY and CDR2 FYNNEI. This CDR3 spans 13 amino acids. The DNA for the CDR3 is TGTGCCAGCATTGCGACAGGGAACTATGGCTACACCTTC. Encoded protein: CASIATGNYGYTF.

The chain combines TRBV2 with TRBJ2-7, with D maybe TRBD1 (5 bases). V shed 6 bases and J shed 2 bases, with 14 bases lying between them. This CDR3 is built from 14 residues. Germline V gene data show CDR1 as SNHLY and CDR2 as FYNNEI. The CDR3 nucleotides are TGTGCCAGCAGAAGGGAAGACAGAGCCTACGAGCAGTACTTC. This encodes CASRREDRAYEQYF.